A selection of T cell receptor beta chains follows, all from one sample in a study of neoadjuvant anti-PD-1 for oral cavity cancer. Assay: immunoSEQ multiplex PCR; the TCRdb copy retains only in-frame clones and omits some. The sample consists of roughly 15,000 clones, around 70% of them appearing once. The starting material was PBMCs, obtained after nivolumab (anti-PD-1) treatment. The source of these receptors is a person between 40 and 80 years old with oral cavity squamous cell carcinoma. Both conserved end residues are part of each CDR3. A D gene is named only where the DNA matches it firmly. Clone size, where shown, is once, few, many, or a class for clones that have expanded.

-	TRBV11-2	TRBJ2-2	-	CASSFSTANTGELFF	TGTGCCAGCAGCTTTTCTACCGCGAACACCGGGGAGCTGTTTTTT
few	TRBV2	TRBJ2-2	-	CASSVLVDGELFF	TGTGCCAGCAGCGTCCTTGTAGACGGGGAGCTGTTTTTT
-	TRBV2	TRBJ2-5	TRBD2	CASSAGRETQYF	TGTGCCAGCAGTGCCGGGAGGGAGACCCAGTACTTC
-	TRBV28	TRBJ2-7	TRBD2	CASNPSGRREQYF	TGTGCCAGCAACCCCAGCGGGAGGCGCGAGCAGTACTTC
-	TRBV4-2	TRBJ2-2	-	CASSQDPRVGAGELFF	TGTGCCAGCAGCCAAGATCCCAGAGTAGGGGCCGGGGAGCTGTTTTTT
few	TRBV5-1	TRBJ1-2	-	CASSFTGGDGYTF	TGCGCCAGCAGCTTTACTGGGGGCGATGGCTACACCTTC
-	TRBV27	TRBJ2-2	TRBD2	CASSYLAGGKFGTGELFF	TGTGCCAGCAGTTATCTAGCGGGAGGGAAGTTTGGCACCGGGGAGCTGTTTTTT
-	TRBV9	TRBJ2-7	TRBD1	CASSASGQVFPFSLHEQYF	TGTGCCAGCAGCGCCTCGGGACAGGTCTTCCCCTTTTCCCTACACGAGCAGTACTTC
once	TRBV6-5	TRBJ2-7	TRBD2	CASSYKRNSGYEQYF	TGTGCCAGCAGTTACAAGCGAAATAGCGGGTACGAGCAGTACTTC
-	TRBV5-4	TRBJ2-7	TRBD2	CASSFTSGSYEQYF	TGTGCCAGCAGTTTTACTAGCGGGAGTTACGAGCAGTACTTC
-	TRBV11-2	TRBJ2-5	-	CASSLPGRQETQYF	TGTGCCAGCAGCCTCCCAGGGCGCCAAGAGACCCAGTACTTC
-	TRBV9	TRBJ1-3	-	CASSVDLRGPTDTIYF	TGTGCCAGCAGCGTAGATCTCCGGGGACCTACGGACACCATATATTTT
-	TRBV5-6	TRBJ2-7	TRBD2	CASSFEASGSYEQYF	TGTGCCAGCAGCTTCGAGGCTAGCGGGAGCTACGAGCAGTACTTC
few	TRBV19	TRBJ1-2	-	CASRTQGFGYTF	TGTGCCAGTAGAACACAGGGATTTGGCTACACCTTC
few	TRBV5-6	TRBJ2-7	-	CASSLKEGWIRGEQYF	TGTGCCAGCAGCTTGAAGGAGGGATGGATTCGGGGCGAGCAGTACTTC
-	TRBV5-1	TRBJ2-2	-	CASSSQVRGGTGELFF	TGCGCCAGCAGCTCGCAAGTTAGGGGGGGCACCGGGGAGCTGTTTTTT
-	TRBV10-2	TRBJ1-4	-	CASRIQQGPNEKLFF	TGCGCCAGCCGAATTCAGCAGGGCCCTAATGAAAAACTGTTTTTT
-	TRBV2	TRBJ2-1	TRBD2	CASKGTSGHNEQFF	TGTGCCAGCAAGGGGACTAGCGGACACAATGAGCAGTTCTTC
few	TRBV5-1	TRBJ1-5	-	CASSLSGNQPQHF	TGCGCCAGCAGCTTGTCTGGCAATCAGCCCCAGCATTTT
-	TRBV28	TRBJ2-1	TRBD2	CASIPSGGGYNEQFF	TGTGCCAGCATCCCAAGCGGGGGGGGTTACAATGAGCAGTTCTTC
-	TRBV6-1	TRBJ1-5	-	CASSEQGFQSNQPQHF	TGTGCCAGCAGTGAACAGGGCTTTCAGAGCAATCAGCCCCAGCATTTT